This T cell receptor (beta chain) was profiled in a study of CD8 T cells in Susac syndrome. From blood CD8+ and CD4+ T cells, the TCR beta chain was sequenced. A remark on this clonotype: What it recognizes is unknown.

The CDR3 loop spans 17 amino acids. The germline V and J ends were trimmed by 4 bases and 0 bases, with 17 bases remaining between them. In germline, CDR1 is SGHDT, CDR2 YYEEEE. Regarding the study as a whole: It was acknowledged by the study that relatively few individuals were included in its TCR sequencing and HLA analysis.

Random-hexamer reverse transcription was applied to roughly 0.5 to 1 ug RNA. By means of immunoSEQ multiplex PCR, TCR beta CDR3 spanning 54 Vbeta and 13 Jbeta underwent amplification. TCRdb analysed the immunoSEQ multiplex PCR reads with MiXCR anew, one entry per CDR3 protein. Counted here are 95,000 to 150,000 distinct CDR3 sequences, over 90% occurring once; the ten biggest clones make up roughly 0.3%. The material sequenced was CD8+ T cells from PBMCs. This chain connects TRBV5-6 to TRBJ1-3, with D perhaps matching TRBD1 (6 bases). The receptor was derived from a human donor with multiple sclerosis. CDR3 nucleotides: TGTGCCAGCAGCCCCTACCCGGGACAAACCTCTGGAAACACCATATATTTT. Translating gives CASSPYPGQTSGNTIYF.